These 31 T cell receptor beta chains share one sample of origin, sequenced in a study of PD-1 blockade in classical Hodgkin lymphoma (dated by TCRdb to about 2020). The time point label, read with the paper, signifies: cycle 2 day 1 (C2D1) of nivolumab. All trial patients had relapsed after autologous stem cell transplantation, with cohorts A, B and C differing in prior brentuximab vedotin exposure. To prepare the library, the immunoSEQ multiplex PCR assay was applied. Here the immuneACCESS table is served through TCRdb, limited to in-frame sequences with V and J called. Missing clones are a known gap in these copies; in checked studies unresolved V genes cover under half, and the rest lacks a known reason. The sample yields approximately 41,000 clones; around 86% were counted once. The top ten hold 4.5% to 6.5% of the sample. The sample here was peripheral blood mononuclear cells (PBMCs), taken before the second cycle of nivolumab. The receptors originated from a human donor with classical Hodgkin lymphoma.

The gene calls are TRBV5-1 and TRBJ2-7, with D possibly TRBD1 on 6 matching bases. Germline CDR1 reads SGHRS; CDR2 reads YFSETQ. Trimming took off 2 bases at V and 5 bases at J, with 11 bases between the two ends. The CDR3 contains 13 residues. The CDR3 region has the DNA TGCGCCAGCAGCTTATCCTACAGGGACGAGCAGTACTTC. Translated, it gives CASSLSYRDEQYF.

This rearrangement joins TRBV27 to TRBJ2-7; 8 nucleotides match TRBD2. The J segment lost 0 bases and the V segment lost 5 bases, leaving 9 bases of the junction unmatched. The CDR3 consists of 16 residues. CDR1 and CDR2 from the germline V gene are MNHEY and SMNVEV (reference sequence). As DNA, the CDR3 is TGTGCCAGCAGTGGGGGGCGGGGGGTACCCTCCTACGAGCAGTACTTC. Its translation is CASSGGRGVPSYEQYF.

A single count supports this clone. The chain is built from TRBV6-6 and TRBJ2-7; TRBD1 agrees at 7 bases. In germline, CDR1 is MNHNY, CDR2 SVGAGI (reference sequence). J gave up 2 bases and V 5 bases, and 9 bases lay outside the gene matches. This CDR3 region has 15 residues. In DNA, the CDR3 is TGTGCCAGCAGTAACCGGGACAGAGGGACCTACGAGCAGTACTTC. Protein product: CASSNRDRGTYEQYF.

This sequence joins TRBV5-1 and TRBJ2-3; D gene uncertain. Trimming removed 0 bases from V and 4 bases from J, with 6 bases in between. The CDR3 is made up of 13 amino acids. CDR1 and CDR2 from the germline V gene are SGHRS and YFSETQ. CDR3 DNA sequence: TGCGCCAGCAGCTTGGCCCTCGCAGATACGCAGTATTTT. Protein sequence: CASSLALADTQYF.

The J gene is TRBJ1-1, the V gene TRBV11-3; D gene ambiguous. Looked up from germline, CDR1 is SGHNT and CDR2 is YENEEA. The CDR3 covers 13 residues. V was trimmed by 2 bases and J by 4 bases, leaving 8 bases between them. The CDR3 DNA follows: TGTGCCAGCAGCTTAAGGTCTGGCACTGAAGCTTTCTTT. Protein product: CASSLRSGTEAFF.

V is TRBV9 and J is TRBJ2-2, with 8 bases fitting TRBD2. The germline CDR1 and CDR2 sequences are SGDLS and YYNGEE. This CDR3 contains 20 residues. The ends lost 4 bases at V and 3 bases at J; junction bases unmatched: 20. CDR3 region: CASSPRGGTEERGYTGELFF. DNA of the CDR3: TGTGCCAGCAGCCCGAGAGGGGGAACGGAGGAGCGGGGGTACACCGGGGAGCTGTTTTTT.

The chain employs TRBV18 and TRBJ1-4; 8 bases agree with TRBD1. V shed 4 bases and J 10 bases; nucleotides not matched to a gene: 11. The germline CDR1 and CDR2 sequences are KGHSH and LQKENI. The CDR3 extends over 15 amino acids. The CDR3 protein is CASSLRQGASGKLFF. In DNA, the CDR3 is TGTGCCAGCTCACTAAGGCAGGGGGCCAGTGGAAAACTGTTTTTT.

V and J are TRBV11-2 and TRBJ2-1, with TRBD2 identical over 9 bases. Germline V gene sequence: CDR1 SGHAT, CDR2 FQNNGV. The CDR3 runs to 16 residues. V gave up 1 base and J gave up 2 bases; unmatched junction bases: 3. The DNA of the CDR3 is TGTGCCAGCAGCTTAGTGGGCGGGAGGGCCTACAATGAGCAGTTCTTC. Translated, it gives CASSLVGGRAYNEQFF.

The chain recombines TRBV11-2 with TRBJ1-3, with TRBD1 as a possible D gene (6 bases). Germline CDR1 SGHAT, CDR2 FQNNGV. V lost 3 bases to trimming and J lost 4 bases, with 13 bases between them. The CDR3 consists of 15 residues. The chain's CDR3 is CASSFGGGYGNTIYF. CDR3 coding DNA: TGTGCCAGCAGCTTTGGAGGGGGATACGGAAACACCATATATTTT.

Here the CDR3 DNA reads TGTGCCAGCAGCTTAGGGGACCAGGGGGATGAAAAACTGTTTTTT. It translates to CASSLGDQGDEKLFF. The chain employs TRBV7-9 and TRBJ1-4; 7 bases are shared with TRBD1. V was clipped by 1 base and J by 6 bases; unmatched bases: 5. The CDR3 sequence is 15 residues long. Germline loops: CDR1 SEHNR, CDR2 FQNEAQ (reference sequence).

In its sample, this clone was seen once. The CDR3, as DNA: TGTGCCAGCAGTTTGGGTGGACAGCCCCAGCATTTT. The encoded protein is CASSLGGQPQHF. The chain employs TRBV28 and TRBJ1-5; D remains ambiguous. The CDR3 totals 12 residues. In germline, CDR1 is MDHEN, CDR2 SYDVKM. V was clipped by 3 bases and J by 7 bases, with 7 bases between them.

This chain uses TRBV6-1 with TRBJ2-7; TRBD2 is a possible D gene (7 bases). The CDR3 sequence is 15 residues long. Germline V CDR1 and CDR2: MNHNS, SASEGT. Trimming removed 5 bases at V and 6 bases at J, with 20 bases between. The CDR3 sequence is CASSPHPGGATEQYF. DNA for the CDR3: TGTGCCAGCAGTCCCCACCCGGGGGGCGCTACCGAGCAGTACTTC.

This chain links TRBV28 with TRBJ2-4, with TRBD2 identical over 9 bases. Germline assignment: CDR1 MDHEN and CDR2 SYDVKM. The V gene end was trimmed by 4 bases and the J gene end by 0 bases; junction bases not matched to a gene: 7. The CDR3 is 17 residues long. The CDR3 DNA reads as TGTGCCAGCAGTTCCCTGACTAGCGGACTAGCCAAAAACATTCAGTACTTC. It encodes CASSSLTSGLAKNIQYF.

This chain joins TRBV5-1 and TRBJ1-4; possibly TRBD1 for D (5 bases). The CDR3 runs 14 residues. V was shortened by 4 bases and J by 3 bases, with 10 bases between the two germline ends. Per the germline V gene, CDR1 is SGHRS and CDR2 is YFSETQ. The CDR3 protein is CASSPQASNEKLFF. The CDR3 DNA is TGCGCCAGCAGCCCACAGGCCTCTAATGAAAAACTGTTTTTT.

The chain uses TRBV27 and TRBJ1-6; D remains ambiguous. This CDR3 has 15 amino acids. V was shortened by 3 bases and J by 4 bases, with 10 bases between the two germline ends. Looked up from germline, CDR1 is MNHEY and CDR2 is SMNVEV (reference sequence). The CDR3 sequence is CASSFLTAYNSPLHF. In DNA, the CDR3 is TGTGCCAGCAGTTTTTTAACAGCTTATAATTCACCCCTCCACTTT.

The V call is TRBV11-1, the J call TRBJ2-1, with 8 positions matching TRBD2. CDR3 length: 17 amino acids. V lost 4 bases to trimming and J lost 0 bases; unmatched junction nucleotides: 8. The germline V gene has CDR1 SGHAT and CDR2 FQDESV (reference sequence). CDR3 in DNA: TGTGCCAGCAGCTGGCGGGGGGCCTCCCGCTCCTACAATGAGCAGTTCTTC. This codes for CASSWRGASRSYNEQFF.

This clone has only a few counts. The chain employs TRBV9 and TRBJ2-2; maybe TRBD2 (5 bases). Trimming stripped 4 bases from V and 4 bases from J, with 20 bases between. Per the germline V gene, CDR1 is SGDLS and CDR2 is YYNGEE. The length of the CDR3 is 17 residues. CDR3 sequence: CASSPFLGGSSTGELFF. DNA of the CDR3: TGTGCCAGCAGCCCCTTCCTAGGTGGGAGCTCCACCGGGGAGCTGTTTTTT.

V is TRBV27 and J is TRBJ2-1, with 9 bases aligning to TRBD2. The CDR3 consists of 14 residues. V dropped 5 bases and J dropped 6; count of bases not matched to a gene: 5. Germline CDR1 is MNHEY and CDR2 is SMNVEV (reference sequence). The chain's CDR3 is CASSQLAGVNEQFF. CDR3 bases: TGTGCCAGCAGTCAATTAGCGGGAGTCAATGAGCAGTTCTTC.

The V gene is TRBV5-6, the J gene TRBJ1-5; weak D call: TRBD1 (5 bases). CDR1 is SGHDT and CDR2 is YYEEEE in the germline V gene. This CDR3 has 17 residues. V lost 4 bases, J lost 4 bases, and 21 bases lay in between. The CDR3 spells CASSHTSGRDLNQPQHF. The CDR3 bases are TGTGCCAGCAGCCACACCAGCGGCAGGGACTTGAATCAGCCCCAGCATTTT. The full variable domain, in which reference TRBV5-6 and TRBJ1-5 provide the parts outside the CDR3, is DAGVTQSPTHLIKTRGQQVTLRCSPKSGHDTVSWYQQALGQGPQFIFQYYEEEERQRGNFPDRFSGHQFPNYSSELNVNALLLGDSALYLCASSHTSGRDLNQPQHFGDGTRLSIL.

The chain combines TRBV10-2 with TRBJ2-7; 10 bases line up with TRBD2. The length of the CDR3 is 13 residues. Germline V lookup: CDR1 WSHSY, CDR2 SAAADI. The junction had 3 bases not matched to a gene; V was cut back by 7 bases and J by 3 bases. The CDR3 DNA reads TGCGCCAGCACTCCTAGCGGGAGCTACGAGCAGTACTTC. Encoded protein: CASTPSGSYEQYF.

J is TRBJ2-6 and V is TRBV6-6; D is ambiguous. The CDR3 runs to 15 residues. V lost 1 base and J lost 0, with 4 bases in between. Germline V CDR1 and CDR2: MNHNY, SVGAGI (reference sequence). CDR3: CASSYYGSGANVLTF. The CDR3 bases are TGTGCCAGCAGTTACTATGGCTCTGGGGCCAACGTCCTGACTTTC.

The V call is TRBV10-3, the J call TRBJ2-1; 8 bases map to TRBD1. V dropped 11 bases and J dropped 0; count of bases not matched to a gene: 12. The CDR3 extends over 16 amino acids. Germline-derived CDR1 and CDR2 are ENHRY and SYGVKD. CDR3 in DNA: TGTGCCGCCGCCCCGAACAGGGGGTTCTCCTACAATGAGCAGTTCTTC. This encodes CAAAPNRGFSYNEQFF.

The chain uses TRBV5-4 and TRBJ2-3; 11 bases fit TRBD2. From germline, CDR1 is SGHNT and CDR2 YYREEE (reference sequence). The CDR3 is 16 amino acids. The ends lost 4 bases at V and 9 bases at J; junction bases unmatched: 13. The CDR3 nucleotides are TGTGCCAGCAGCGGTTCGGGACTAGCGGTTCAGGGGACGCAGTATTTT. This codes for CASSGSGLAVQGTQYF.

The CDR3: CASERAGWSGNEQFF. The CDR3 region has the DNA TGTGCCAGCGAGAGGGCGGGGTGGTCGGGAAATGAGCAGTTCTTC. The chain joins TRBV7-9 to TRBJ2-1, with D possibly being TRBD2 (6 bases). Looked up from germline, CDR1 is SEHNR and CDR2 is FQNEAQ (reference sequence). The CDR3 covers 15 residues. Trimming pared 8 bases from V and 7 bases from J, leaving 21 bases between. The variable domain in full, with the rest retrieved from reference TRBV7-9 and TRBJ2-1, is DTGVSQNPRHKITKRGQNVTFRCDPISEHNRLYWYRQTLGQGPEFLTYFQNEAQLEKSRLLSDRFSAERPKGSFSTLEIQRTEQGDSAMYLCASERAGWSGNEQFFGPGTRLTVL.

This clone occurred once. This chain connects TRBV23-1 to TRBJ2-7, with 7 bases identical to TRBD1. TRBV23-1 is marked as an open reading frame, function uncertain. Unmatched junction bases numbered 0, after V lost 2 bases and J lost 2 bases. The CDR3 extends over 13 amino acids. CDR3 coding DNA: TGCGCCAGCAGTCAAAGGGGGCCCTACGAGCAGTACTTC. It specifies CASSQRGPYEQYF.

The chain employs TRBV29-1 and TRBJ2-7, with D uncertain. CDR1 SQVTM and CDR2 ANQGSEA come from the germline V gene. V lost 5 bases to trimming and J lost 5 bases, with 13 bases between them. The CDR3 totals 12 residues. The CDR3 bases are TGCAGCGTTACCGACGGCGGTCACGAGCAGTACTTC. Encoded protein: CSVTDGGHEQYF.

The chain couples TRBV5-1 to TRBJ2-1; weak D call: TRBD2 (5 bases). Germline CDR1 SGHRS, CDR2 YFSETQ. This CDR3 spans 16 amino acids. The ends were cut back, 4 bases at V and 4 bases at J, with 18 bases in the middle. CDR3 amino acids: CASSPVGLMGYNEQFF. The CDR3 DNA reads TGCGCCAGCAGCCCGGTCGGACTCATGGGGTACAATGAGCAGTTCTTC.

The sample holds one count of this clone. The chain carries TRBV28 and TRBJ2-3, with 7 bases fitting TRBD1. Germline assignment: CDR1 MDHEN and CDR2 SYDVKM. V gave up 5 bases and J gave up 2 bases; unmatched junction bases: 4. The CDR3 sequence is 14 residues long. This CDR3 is CASSAGTVTDTQYF. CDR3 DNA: TGTGCCAGCAGTGCCGGGACAGTCACAGATACGCAGTATTTT.

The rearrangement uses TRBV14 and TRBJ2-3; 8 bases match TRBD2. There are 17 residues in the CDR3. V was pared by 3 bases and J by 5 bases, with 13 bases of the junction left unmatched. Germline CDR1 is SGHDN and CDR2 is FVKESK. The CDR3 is CASSQFLGGRFEDTQYF. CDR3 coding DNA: TGTGCCAGCAGCCAGTTTTTGGGCGGGAGGTTCGAAGATACGCAGTATTTT.

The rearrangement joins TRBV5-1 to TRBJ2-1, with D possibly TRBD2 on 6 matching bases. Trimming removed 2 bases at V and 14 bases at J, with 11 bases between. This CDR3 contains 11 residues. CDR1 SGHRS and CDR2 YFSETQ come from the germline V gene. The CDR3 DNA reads TGCGCCAGCAGCTTTGGCGGGGAAAAGTTCTTC. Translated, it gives CASSFGGEKFF.

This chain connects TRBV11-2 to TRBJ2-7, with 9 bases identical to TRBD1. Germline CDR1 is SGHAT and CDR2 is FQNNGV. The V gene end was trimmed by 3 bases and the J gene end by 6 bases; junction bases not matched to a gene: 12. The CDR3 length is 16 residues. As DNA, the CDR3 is TGTGCCAGCAGCTTGATCTTTAGGACAGGGGATCCCGAGCAGTACTTC. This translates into CASSLIFRTGDPEQYF.